This T cell receptor (beta chain) emerged from a study of T cells in narcolepsy. V lost 1 base to trimming and J lost 8 bases, with 32 bases between them. Germline CDR1 is SQVTM and CDR2 is ANQGSEA. The length of the CDR3 is 20 residues. Here immunoSEQ multiplex PCR was the method, and the copy in TCRdb shows in-frame clones only, minus some. Of some 24,000 clones in the sample, around 85% were seen once. What was sequenced was CD45RA- memory CD4+ T cells from PBMCs. The chain carries TRBV29-1 and TRBJ2-2; D possibly corresponds to TRBD2 (9 bases). This sequence was found in a human donor with narcolepsy. CDR3 in DNA: TGCAGCGTTGAAGTGGTCGGCAGGGGGCGTGTAGCGGGAGTTGTGGGGGAGCTGTTTTTT. Residues: CSVEVVGRGRVAGVVGELFF.